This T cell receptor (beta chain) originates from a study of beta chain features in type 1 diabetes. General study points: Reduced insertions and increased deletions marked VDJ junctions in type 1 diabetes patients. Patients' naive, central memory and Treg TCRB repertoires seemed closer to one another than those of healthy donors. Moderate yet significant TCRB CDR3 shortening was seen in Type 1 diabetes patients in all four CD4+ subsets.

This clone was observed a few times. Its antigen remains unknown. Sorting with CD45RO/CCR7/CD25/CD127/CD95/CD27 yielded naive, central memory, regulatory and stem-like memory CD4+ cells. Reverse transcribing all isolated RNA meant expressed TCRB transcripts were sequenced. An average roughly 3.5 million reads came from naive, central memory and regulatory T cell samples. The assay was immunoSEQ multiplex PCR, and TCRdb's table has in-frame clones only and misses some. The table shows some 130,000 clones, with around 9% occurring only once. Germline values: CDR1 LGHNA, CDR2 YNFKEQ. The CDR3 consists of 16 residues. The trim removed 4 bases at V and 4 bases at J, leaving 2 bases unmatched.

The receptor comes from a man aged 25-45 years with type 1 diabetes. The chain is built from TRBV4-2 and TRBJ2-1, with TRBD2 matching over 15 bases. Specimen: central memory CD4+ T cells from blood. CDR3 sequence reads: CASSLGLAGGYNEQFF. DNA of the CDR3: TGTGCCAGCAGCCTGGGACTAGCGGGGGGTTACAATGAGCAGTTCTTC.